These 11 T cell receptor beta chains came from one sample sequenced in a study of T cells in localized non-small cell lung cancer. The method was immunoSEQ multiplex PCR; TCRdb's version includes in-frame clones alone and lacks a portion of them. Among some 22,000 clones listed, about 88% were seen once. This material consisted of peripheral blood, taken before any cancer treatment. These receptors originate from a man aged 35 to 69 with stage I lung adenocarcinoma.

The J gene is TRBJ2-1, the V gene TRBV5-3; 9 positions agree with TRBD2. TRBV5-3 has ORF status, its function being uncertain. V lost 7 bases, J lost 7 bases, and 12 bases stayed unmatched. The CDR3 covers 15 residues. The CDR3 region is CARSLGGRATNEQFF. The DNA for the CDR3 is TGTGCCAGATCCTTGGGCGGGAGGGCCACTAATGAGCAGTTCTTC.

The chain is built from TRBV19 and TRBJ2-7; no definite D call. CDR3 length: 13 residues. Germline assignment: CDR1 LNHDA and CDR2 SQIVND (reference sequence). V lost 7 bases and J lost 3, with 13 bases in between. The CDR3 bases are TGTGCCAGTAAATCCGGGCCAGGCTACGAGCAGTACTTC. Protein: CASKSGPGYEQYF.

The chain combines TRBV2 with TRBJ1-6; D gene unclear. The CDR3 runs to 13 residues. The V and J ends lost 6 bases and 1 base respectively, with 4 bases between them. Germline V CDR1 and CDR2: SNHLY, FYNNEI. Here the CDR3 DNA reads TGTGCCAGCAGGGTATCCTATAATTCACCCCTCCACTTT. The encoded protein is CASRVSYNSPLHF.

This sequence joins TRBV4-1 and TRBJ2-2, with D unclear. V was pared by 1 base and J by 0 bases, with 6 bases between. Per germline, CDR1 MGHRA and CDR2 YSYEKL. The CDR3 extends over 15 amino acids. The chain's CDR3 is CASSQAAANTGELFF. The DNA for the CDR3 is TGCGCCAGCAGCCAAGCGGCAGCGAACACCGGGGAGCTGTTTTTT.

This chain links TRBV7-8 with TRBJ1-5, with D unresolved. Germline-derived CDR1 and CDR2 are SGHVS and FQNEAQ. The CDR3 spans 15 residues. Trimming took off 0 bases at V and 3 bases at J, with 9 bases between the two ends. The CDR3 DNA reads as TGTGCCAGCAGCTTAGCGATTGCAGACAATCAGCCCCAGCATTTT. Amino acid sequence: CASSLAIADNQPQHF.

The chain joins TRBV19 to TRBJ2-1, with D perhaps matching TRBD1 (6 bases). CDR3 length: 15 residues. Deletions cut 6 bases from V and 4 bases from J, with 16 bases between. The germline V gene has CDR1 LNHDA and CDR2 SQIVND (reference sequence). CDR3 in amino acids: CASRPGQSLYNEQFF. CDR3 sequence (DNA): TGTGCCAGTAGGCCTGGACAGAGCCTATACAATGAGCAGTTCTTC.

CDR3 sequence: CASSSDGLGTQYF. In DNA, the CDR3 is TGTGCCAGCAGCTCGGACGGGTTGGGGACCCAGTACTTC. V is TRBV7-3 and J is TRBJ2-5; no clear D gene. The germline V gene encodes CDR1 SGHTA and CDR2 FQGTGA. V was shortened by 4 bases and J by 7 bases, with 13 bases between the two germline ends. The CDR3 spans 13 residues. The variable domain in full, completed from reference TRBV7-3 and TRBJ2-5, reads GAGVSQTPSNKVTEKGKYVELRCDPISGHTALYWYRQSLGQGPEFLIYFQGTGAADDSGLPNDRFFAVRPEGSVSTLKIQRTERGDSAVYLCASSSDGLGTQYFGPGTRLLVL.

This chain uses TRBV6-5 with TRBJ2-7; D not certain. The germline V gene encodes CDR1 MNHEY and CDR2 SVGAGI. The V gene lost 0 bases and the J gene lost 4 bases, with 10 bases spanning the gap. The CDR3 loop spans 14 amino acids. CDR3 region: CASSYSLGKYEQYF. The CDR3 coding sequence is TGTGCCAGCAGTTACTCGTTAGGGAAGTACGAGCAGTACTTC.

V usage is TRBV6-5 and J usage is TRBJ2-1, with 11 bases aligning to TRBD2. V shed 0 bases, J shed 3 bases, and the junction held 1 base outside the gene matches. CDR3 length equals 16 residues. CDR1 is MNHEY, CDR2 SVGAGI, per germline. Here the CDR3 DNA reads TGTGCCAGCAGTTACTCCGGGACTAGCGGCTACAATGAGCAGTTCTTC. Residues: CASSYSGTSGYNEQFF.

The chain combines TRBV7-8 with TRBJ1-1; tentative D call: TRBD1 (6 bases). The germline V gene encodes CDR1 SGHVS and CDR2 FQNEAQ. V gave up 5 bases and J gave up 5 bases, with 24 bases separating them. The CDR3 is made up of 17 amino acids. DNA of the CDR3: TGTGCCAGCAGCCCCCTTCGGGGGGCGAGGAAATTGACTGAAGCTTTCTTT. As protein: CASSPLRGARKLTEAFF.

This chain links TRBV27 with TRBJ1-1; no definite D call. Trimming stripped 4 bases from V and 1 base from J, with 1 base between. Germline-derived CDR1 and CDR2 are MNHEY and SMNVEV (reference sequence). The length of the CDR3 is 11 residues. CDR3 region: CASSSNTEAFF. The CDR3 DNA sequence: TGTGCCAGCAGTTCGAACACTGAAGCTTTCTTT.